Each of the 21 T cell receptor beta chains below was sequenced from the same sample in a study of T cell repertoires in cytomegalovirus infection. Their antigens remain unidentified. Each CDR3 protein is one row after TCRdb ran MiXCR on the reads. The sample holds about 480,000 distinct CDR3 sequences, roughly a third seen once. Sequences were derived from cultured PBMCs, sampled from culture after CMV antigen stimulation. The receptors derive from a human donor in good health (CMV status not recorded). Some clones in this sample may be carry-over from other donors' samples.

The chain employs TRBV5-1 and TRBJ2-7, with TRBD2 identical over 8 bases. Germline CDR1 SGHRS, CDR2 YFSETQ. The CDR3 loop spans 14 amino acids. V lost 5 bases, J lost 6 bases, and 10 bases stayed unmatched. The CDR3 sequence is CASRPPGGPSEQYF. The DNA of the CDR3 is TGCGCCAGCAGACCGCCGGGAGGGCCCAGCGAGCAGTACTTC.

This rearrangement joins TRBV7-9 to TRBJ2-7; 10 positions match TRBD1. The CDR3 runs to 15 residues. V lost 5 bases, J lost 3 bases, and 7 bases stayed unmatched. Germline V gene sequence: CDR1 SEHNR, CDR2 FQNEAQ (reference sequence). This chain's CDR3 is CASSTGTGEFYEQYF. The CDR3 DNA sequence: TGTGCCAGCAGCACCGGGACAGGGGAATTCTACGAGCAGTACTTC. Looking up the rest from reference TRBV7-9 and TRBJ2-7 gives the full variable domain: DTGVSQNPRHKITKRGQNVTFRCDPISEHNRLYWYRQTLGQGPEFLTYFQNEAQLEKSRLLSDRFSAERPKGSFSTLEIQRTEQGDSAMYLCASSTGTGEFYEQYFGPGTRLTVT.

DNA of the CDR3: TGTGCCAGCAGCCCCACCGACGCGAGGGCCACTGAAGCTTTCTTT. Translating it yields CASSPTDARATEAFF. The V call is TRBV7-6, the J call TRBJ1-1, with D unclear. Trimming pared 5 bases from V and 4 bases from J, leaving 17 bases between. This CDR3 is 15 amino acids long. The germline V gene has CDR1 SGHVS and CDR2 FNYEAQ.

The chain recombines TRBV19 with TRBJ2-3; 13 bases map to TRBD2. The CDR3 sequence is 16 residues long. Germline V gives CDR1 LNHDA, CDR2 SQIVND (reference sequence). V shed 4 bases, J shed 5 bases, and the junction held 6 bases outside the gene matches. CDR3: CASSTGLAGSLDTQYF. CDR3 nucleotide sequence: TGTGCCAGTAGTACGGGACTAGCGGGATCTTTAGATACGCAGTATTTT.

CDR3 in amino acids: CASSPRASGDNEQFF. The CDR3 DNA sequence: TGTGCCAGCAGCCCAAGGGCTAGCGGGGACAATGAGCAGTTCTTC. The V and J genes are TRBV7-9 and TRBJ2-1; 9 bases are shared with TRBD2. The CDR3 is made up of 15 amino acids. V lost 5 bases and J lost 5; bases outside the gene matches: 7. Germline assignment: CDR1 SEHNR and CDR2 FQNEAQ (reference sequence).

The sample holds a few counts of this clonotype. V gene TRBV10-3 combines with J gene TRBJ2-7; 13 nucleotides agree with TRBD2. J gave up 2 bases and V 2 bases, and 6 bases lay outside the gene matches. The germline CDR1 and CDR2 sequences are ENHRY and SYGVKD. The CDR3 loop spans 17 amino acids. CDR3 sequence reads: CAISEPGLAGTPYEQYF. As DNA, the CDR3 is TGTGCCATCAGTGAGCCGGGACTAGCGGGGACCCCCTACGAGCAGTACTTC.

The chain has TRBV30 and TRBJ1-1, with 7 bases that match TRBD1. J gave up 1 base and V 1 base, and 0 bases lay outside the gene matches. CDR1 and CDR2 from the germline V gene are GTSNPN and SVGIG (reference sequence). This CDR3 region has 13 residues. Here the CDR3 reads CAWSGTGNTEAFF. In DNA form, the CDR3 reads TGTGCCTGGAGTGGGACAGGGAACACTGAAGCTTTCTTT.

The CDR3 sequence is CASSLEPQPYEQYF. The CDR3 nucleotides read TGTGCCAGCAGCTTAGAACCTCAACCCTACGAGCAGTACTTC. V gene TRBV7-2 combines with J gene TRBJ2-7, with D unclear. Trimming took off 1 base at V and 2 bases at J, with 9 bases between the two ends. Germline V gene lookup returns CDR1 SGHTA and CDR2 FQGNSA. The CDR3 contains 14 residues.

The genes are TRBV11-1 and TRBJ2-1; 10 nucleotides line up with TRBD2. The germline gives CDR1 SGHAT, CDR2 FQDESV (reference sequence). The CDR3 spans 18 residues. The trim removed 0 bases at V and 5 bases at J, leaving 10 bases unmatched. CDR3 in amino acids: CASSLASGLAERDNEQFF. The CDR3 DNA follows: TGTGCCAGCAGCTTAGCGTCAGGACTAGCGGAGAGGGACAATGAGCAGTTCTTC. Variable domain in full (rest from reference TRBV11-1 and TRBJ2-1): EAEVAQSPRYKITEKSQAVAFWCDPISGHATLYWYRQILGQGPELLVQFQDESVVDDSQLPKDRFSAERLKGVDSTLKIQPAELGDSAMYLCASSLASGLAERDNEQFFGPGTRLTVL.

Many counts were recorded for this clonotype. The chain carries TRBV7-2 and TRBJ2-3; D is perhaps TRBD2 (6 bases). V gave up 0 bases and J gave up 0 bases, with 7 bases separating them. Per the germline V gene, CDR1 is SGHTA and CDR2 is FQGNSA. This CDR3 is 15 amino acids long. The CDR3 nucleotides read TGTGCCAGCAGCTTAGCTGGGACTAGCACAGATACGCAGTATTTT. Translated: CASSLAGTSTDTQYF.

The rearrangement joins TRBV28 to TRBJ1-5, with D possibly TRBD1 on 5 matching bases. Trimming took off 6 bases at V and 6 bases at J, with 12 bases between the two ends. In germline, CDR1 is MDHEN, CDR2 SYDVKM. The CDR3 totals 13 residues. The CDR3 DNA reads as TGTGCCAGCAGGACAGTGGGGGGTCAGCCCCAGCATTTT. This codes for CASRTVGGQPQHF.

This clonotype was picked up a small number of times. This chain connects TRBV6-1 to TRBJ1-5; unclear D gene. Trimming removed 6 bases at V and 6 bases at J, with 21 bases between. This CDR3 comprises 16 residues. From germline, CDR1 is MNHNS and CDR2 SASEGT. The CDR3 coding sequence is TGTGCCAGCAGCTCCGTTTTCCCGGGCCAAGGTCAGCCCCAGCATTTT. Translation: CASSSVFPGQGQPQHF.

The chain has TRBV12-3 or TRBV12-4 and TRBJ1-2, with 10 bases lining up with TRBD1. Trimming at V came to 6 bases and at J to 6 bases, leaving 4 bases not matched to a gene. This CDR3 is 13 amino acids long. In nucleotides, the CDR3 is TGTGCCAGCAGCTGGACAGGGGGAAATGGCTACACCTTC. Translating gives CASSWTGGNGYTF.

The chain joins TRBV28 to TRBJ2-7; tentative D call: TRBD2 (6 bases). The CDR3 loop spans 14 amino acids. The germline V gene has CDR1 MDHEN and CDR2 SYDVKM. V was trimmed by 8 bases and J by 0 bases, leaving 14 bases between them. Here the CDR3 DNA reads TGTGCCAGCGGGGCGCGGGGAAACTCCTACGAGCAGTACTTC. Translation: CASGARGNSYEQYF.

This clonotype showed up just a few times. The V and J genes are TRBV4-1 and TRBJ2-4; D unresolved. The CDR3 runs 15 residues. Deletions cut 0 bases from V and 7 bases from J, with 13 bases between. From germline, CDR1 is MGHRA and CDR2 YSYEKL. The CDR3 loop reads CASSQDLRTINIQYF. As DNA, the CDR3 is TGCGCCAGCAGCCAAGATCTCAGAACCATCAACATTCAGTACTTC.

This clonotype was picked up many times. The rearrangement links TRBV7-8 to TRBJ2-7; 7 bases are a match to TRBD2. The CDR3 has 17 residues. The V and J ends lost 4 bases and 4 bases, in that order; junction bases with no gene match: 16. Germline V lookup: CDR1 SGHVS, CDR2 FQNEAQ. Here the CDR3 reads CASSSNIRRERKYEQYV. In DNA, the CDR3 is TGTGCCAGCAGCTCCAATATCCGGCGGGAGAGGAAGTACGAGCAGTACGTC.

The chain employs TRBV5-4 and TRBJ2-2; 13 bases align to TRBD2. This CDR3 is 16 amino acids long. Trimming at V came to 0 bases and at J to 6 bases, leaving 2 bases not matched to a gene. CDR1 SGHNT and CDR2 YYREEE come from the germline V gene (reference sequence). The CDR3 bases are TGTGCCAGCAGCTTGGGACTAGCGGGAGGAGCCGGGGAGCTGTTTTTT. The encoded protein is CASSLGLAGGAGELFF.

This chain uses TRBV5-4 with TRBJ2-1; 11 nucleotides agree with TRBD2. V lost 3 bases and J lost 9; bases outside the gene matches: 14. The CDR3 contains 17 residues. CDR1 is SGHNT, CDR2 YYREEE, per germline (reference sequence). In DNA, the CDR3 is TGTGCCAGCAGCTCACAAGGGACTAGCGGAATGGGTGGTGAGCAGTTCTTC. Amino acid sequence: CASSSQGTSGMGGEQFF.

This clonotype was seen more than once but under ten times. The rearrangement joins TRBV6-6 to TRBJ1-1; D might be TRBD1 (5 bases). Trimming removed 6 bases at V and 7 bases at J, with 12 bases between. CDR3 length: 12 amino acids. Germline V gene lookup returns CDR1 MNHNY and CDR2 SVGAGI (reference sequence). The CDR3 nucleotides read TGTGCCAGCAGCCCAGCTCAGGGTGAAGCTTTCTTT. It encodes CASSPAQGEAFF.

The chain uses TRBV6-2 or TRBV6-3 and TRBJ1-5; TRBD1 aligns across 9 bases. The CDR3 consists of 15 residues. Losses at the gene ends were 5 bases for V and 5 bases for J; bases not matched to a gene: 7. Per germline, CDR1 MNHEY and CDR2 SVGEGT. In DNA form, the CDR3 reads TGTGCCAGCAGTCGAATGGGGACAGGGTATCAGCCCCAGCATTTT. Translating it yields CASSRMGTGYQPQHF.

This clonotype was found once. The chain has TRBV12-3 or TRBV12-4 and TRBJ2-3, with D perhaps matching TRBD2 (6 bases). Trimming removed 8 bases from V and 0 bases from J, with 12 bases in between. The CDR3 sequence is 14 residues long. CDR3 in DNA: TGTGCCAGCTTCGCGGGACCGAGCACAGATACGCAGTATTTT. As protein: CASFAGPSTDTQYF.